This T cell receptor (beta chain) came from a study of CD4 T cells in relation to SARS-CoV-2 and coronaviruses. As for the study in general: The HLA restriction of the shared crossreactive spike epitopes was mapped.

For around ten days, some 9.7 x 10^4 sorted CD4+ cells grew with T cell-depleted PBMCs and CEF. On this clone itself: Its cognate antigen is unknown.

TCRdb keeps only in-frame clones here, not all; method: immunoSEQ multiplex PCR. In the table there are about 41,000 clones, over 70% of which are singletons. Germline V gene lookup returns CDR1 KGHSH and CDR2 LQKENI. Trimming shortened V by 2 bases and J by 4 bases, and 12 bases separated the two germline ends. The length of the CDR3 is 15 residues. The specimen was naive CD4+ T cells from PBMCs, cultured in vitro. The subset denotes: naive CD4+ T cells isolated by negative enrichment. J is TRBJ1-5 and V is TRBV18, with D possibly being TRBD1 (5 bases). This clonotype was obtained from an adult with COVID-19. CDR3 DNA: TGTGCCAGCTCACCAGGTAGACAGCAGAATCAGCCCCAGCATTTT. Protein sequence: CASSPGRQQNQPQHF.